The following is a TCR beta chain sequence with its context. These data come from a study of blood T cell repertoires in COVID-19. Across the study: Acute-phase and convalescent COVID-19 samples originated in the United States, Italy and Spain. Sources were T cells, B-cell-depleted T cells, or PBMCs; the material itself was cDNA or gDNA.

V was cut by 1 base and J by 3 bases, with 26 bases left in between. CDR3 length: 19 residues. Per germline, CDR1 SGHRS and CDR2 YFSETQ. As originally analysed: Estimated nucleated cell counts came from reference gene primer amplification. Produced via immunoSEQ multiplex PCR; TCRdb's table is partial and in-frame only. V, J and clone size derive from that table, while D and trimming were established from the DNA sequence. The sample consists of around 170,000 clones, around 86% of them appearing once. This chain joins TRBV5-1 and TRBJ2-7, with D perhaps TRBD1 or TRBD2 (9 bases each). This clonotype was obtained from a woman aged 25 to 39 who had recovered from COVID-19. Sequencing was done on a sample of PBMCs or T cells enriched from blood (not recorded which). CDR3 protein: CASSLWTGAVAGDHYEQYF. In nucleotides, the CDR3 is TGCGCCAGCAGCTTGTGGACAGGGGCTGTAGCGGGAGACCACTACGAGCAGTACTTC.